One and the same sample provided the 7 T cell receptor beta chains below, sequenced in a study of blood T cell repertoires in COVID-19. The protocol was immunoSEQ multiplex PCR, while the TCRdb copy is restricted to in-frame clones and leaves out a portion. This sample yields tens of thousands of clones, of which about 82% are seen a single time; roughly 7% belongs to the top ten. Sequencing used peripheral blood. Receptors were obtained from a man between 50 and 59 years old with active COVID-19.

The chain has TRBV7-8 and TRBJ1-5; D is unclear. Germline loops: CDR1 SGHVS, CDR2 FQNEAQ. The CDR3 loop spans 17 amino acids. The germline V and J ends were trimmed by 1 base and 0 bases, with 13 bases remaining between them. CDR3 amino acids: CASSLVEDMVSNQPQHF. Here the CDR3 DNA reads TGTGCCAGCAGCTTAGTCGAAGACATGGTTAGCAATCAGCCCCAGCATTTT.

The chain carries TRBV19 and TRBJ1-6; TRBD1 matches 8 bases. Germline-derived CDR1 and CDR2 are LNHDA and SQIVND (reference sequence). The CDR3 runs 14 residues. Unmatched junction bases numbered 9, after V lost 9 bases and J lost 8 bases. The DNA for the CDR3 is TGTGCCAGCGCGAGGACAGGGCGGCATTCACCCCTCCACTTT. Translating gives CASARTGRHSPLHF.

The V and J genes are TRBV5-1 and TRBJ2-1, with 7 positions matching TRBD2. The CDR3 length is 18 residues. V gave up 1 base and J gave up 0 bases; unmatched junction bases: 10. Germline lookup yields CDR1 SGHRS and CDR2 YFSETQ. CDR3 sequence reads: CASSLTSAQMSSYNEQFF. As DNA, the CDR3 is TGCGCCAGCAGCTTGACTAGCGCCCAGATGAGCTCCTACAATGAGCAGTTCTTC.

The chain uses TRBV5-1 and TRBJ2-7; D might be TRBD2 (6 bases). Trimming cost V 4 bases and J 0 bases, with 14 bases left between them. CDR1 is SGHRS, CDR2 YFSETQ, per germline. CDR3 size: 15 residues. In nucleotides, the CDR3 is TGCGCCAGCAGCCCCCCGGGACTCCGCTCCTACGAGCAGTACTTC. This codes for CASSPPGLRSYEQYF.

J is TRBJ2-3 and V is TRBV15, with 9 bases aligning to TRBD2. The germline CDR1 and CDR2 sequences are LNHNV and YYDKDF (reference sequence). Losses at the gene ends were 6 bases for V and 0 bases for J; bases not matched to a gene: 4. This CDR3 comprises 15 residues. In DNA, the CDR3 is TGTGCCACCAGTACCGGGACTAGCAGCACAGATACGCAGTATTTT. Translating gives CATSTGTSSTDTQYF.

The gene calls are TRBV4-1 and TRBJ2-1; 9 bases are a match to TRBD2. The J segment lost 1 base and the V segment lost 4 bases, leaving 8 bases of the junction unmatched. The CDR3 extends over 17 amino acids. Per germline, CDR1 MGHRA and CDR2 YSYEKL. CDR3 DNA sequence: TGCGCCAGCAGCCCCGGTGGTAGCGGGGGTTCCTACAATGAGCAGTTCTTC. Translation gives CASSPGGSGGSYNEQFF.

This chain links TRBV27 with TRBJ2-5, with D perhaps TRBD2 (6 bases). The CDR3 sequence is 16 residues long. The germline CDR1 and CDR2 sequences are MNHEY and SMNVEV (reference sequence). The V and J ends lost 5 bases and 1 base respectively, with 17 bases between them. The CDR3 coding sequence is TGTGCCAGCAGTCCCGGGACTTTGGAGGGCCAAGAGACCCAGTACTTC. This sequence encodes CASSPGTLEGQETQYF.